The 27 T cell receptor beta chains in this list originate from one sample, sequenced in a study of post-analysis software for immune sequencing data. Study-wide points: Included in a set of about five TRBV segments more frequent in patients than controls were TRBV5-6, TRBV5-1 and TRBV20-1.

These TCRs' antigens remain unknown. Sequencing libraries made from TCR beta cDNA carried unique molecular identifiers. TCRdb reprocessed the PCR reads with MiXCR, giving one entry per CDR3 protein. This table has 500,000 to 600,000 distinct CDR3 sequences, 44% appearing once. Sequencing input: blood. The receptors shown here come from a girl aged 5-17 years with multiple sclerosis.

Written as DNA, the CDR3 is TGCAGTGCTAAAGGACAGGGGGTGGTGGGAAATGAGCAGTTCTTC. This gives the protein CSAKGQGVVGNEQFF. The chain links TRBV20-1 to TRBJ2-1; 10 positions agree with TRBD1. The germline V gene has CDR1 DFQATT and CDR2 SNEGSKA (reference sequence). This CDR3 is 15 amino acids long. The ends lost 4 bases at V and 7 bases at J; junction bases unmatched: 10.

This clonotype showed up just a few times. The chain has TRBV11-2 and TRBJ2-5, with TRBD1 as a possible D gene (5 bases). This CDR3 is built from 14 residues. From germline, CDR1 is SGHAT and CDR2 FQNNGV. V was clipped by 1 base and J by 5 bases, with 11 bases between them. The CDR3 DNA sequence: TGTGCCAGCAGCTTAGCTTTAGGGGCGGAGACCCAGTACTTC. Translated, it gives CASSLALGAETQYF.

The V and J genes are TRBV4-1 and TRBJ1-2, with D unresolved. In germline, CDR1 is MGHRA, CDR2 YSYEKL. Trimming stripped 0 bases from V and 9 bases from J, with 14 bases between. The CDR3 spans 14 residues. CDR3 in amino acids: CASSQDRRDRCYTF. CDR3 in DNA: TGCGCCAGCAGCCAAGATCGACGAGATCGATGCTACACCTTC.

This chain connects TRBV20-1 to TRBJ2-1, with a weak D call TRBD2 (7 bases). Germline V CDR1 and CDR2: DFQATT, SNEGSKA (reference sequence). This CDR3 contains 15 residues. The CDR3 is CCYLGGDLSYNEQFF. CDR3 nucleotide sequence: TGCTGCTACCTAGGGGGGGACCTTTCCTACAATGAGCAGTTCTTC.

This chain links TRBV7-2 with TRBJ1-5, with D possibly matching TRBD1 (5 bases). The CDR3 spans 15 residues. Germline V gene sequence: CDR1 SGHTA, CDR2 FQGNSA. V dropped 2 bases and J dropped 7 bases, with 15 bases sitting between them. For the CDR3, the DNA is TGTGCCAGCAGCTTACAGGGAGGTCCCGGACAGCCCCAGCATTTT. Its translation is CASSLQGGPGQPQHF.

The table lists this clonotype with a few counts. The DNA for the CDR3 is TGTGCCATCAGCACAGGGGGAGGGGAGCAGTACTTC. Translated: CAISTGGGEQYF. The J gene is TRBJ2-5, the V gene TRBV10-3, with D tentatively TRBD1 (8 bases). This CDR3 spans 12 amino acids. CDR1 and CDR2 from the germline V gene are ENHRY and SYGVKD. Trimming pared 6 bases from V and 11 bases from J, leaving 16 bases between.

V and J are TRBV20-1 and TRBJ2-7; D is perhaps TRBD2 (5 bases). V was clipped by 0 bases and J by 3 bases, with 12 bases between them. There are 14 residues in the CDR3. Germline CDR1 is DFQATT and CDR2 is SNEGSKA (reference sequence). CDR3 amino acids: CSARESGVIYEQYF. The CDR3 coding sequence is TGCAGTGCTAGAGAAAGCGGAGTAATCTACGAGCAGTACTTC.

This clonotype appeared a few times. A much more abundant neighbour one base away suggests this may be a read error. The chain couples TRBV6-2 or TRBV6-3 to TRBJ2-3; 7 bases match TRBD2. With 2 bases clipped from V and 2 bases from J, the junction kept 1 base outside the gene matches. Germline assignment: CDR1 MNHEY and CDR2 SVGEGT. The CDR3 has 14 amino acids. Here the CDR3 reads CASSYGTNTDTQYF. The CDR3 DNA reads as TGTGCCAGCAGTTACGGGACTAACACAGATACGCAGTATTTT.

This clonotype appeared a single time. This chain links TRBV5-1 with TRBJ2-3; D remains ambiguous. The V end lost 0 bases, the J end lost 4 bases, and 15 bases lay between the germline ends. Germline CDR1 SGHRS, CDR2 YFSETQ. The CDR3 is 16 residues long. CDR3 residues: CASSLEPTLGSDTQYF. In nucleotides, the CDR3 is TGCGCCAGCAGCTTGGAACCAACCTTGGGTTCAGATACGCAGTATTTT.

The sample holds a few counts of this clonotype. The chain's CDR3 is CASSLLEKGYGYTF. CDR3 DNA sequence: TGCGCCAGCAGCCTTTTAGAAAAGGGATATGGCTACACCTTC. The gene calls are TRBV4-1 and TRBJ1-2; no clear D gene. V lost 4 bases, J lost 5 bases, and 14 bases lay in between. The CDR3 is 14 residues long. CDR1 is MGHRA, CDR2 YSYEKL, per germline.

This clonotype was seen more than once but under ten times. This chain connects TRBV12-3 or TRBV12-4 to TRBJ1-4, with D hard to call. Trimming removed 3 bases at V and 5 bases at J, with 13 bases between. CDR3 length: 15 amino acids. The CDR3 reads CASSFSLTQNEKLFF. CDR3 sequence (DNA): TGTGCCAGCAGTTTCAGTCTCACGCAGAATGAAAAACTGTTTTTT.

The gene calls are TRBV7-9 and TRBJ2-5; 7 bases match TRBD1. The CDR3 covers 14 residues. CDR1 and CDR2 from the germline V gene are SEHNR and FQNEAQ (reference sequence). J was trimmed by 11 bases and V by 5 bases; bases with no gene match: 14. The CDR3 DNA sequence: TGTGCCAGCAGCGACGGGACAGTGGCTAGGGAGCAGTACTTC. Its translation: CASSDGTVAREQYF.

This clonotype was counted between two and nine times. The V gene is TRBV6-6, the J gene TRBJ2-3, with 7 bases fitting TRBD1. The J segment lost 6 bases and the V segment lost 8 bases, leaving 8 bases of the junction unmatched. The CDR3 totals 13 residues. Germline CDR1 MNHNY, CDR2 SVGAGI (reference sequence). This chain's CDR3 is CASCFEGADTQYF. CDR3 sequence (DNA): TGTGCCAGCTGCTTTGAGGGGGCGGATACGCAGTATTTT.

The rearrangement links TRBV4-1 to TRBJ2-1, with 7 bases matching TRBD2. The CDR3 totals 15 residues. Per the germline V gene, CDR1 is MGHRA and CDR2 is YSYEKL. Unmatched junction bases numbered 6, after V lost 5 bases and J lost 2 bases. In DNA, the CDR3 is TGCGCCAGCAGCTTGGGGGAGGGCGCCTACAATGAGCAGTTCTTC. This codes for CASSLGEGAYNEQFF.

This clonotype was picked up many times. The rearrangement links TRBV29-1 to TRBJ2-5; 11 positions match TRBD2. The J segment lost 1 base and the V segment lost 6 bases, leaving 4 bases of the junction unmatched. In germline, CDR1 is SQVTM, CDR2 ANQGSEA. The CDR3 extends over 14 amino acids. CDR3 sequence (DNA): TGCAGCGTACTAGCGGGAGCCGCCCAAGAGACCCAGTACTTC. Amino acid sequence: CSVLAGAAQETQYF. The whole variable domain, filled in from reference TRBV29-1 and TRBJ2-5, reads SAVISQKPSRDICQRGTSLTIQCQVDSQVTMMFWYRQQPGQSLTLIATANQGSEATYESGFVIDKFPISRPNLTFSTLTVSNMSPEDSSIYLCSVLAGAAQETQYFGPGTRLLVL.

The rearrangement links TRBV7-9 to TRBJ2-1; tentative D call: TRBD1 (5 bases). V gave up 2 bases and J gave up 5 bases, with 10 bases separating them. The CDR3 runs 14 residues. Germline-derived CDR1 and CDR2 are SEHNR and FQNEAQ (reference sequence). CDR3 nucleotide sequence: TGTGCCAGCAGCTTACTGACAGACCACAATGAGCAGTTCTTC. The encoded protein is CASSLLTDHNEQFF. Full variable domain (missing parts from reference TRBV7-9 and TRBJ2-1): DTGVSQNPRHKITKRGQNVTFRCDPISEHNRLYWYRQTLGQGPEFLTYFQNEAQLEKSRLLSDRFSAERPKGSFSTLEIQRTEQGDSAMYLCASSLLTDHNEQFFGPGTRLTVL.

Here the CDR3 reads CASSLRGRPAADTQYF. CDR3 nucleotide sequence: TGCGCCAGCAGCTTAAGGGGGAGGCCCGCGGCGGATACGCAGTATTTT. V is TRBV5-1 and J is TRBJ2-3; D possibly uses TRBD1 or TRBD2 (6 bases each). Germline V gene data show CDR1 as SGHRS and CDR2 as YFSETQ. CDR3 length: 16 residues. The V and J ends lost 2 bases and 6 bases respectively, with 19 bases between them.

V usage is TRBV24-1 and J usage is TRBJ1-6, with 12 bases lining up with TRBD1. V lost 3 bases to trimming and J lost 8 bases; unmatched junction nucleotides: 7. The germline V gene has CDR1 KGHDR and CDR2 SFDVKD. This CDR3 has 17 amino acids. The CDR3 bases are TGTGCCACCAGTGATCTCCGGGACAGGGGGCGGGATTCACCCCTCCACTTT. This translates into CATSDLRDRGRDSPLHF.

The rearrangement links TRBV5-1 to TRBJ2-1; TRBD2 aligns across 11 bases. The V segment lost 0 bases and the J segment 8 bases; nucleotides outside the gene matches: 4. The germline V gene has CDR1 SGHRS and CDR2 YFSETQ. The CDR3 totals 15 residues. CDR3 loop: CASSLVLAGVDEQFF. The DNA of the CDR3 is TGCGCCAGCAGCTTGGTACTAGCGGGGGTGGATGAGCAGTTCTTC.

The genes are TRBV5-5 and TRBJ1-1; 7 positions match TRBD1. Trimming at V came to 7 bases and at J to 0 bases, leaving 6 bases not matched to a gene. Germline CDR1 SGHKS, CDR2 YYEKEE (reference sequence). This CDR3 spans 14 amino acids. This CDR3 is CASGPGQMNTEAFF. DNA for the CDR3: TGTGCCAGCGGTCCGGGACAGATGAACACTGAAGCTTTCTTT.

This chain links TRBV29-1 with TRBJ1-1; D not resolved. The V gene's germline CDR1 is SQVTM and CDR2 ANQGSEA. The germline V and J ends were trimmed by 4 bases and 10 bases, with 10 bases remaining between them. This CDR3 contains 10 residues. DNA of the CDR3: TGCAGCGTTGCCAACATCAGAGCTTTCTTT. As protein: CSVANIRAFF.

CDR3 in amino acids: CASSQRQLRSYGYTF. DNA for the CDR3: TGTGCCAGCAGCCAGAGACAGCTGCGAAGCTATGGCTACACCTTC. V and J are TRBV7-9 and TRBJ1-2; tentative D call: TRBD1 (5 bases). CDR1 and CDR2 (germline): SEHNR, FQNEAQ (reference sequence). The CDR3 length is 15 residues. V was pared by 5 bases and J by 4 bases, with 17 bases between.

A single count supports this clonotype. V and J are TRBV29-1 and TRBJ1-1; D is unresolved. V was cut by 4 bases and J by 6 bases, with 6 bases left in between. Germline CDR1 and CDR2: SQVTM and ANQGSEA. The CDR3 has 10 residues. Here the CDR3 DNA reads TGCAGCGTTGTCGGCGCTGAAGCTTTCTTT. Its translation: CSVVGAEAFF.

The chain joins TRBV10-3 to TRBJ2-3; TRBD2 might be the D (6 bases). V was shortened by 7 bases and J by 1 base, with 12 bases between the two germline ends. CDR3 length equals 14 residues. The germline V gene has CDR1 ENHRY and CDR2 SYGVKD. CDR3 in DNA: TGTGCCATCATGGAAGTAGCGGGCACAGATACGCAGTATTTT. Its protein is CAIMEVAGTDTQYF.

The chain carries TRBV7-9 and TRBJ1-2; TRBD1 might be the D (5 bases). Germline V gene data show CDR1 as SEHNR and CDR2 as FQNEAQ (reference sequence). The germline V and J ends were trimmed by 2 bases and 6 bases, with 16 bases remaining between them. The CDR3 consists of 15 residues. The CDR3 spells CASSLLTRDPNGYTF. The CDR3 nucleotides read TGTGCCAGCAGCTTACTAACCAGGGACCCTAATGGCTACACCTTC.

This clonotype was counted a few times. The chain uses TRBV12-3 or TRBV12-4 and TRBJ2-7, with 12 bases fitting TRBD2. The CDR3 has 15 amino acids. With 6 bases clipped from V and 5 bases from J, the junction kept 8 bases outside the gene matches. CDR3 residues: CASSITSGRLDEQYF. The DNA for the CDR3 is TGTGCCAGCAGCATAACTAGCGGGAGGTTAGACGAGCAGTACTTC.

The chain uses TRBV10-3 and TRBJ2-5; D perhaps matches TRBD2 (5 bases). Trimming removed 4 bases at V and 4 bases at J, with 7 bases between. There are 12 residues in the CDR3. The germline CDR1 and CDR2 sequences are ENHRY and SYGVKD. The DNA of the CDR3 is TGTGCCATCAGTGGAGGGAGAGAGACCCAGTACTTC. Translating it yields CAISGGRETQYF.